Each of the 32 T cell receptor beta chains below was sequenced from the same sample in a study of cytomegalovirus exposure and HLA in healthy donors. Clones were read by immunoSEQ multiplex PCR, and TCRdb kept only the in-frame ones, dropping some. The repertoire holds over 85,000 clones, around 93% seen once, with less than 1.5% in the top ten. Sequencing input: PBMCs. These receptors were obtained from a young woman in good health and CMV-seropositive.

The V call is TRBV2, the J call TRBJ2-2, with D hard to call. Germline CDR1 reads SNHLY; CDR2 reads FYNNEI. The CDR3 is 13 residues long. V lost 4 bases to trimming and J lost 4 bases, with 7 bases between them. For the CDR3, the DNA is TGTGCCAGCAGTGTTCTACGCACCGGGGAGCTGTTTTTT. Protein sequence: CASSVLRTGELFF.

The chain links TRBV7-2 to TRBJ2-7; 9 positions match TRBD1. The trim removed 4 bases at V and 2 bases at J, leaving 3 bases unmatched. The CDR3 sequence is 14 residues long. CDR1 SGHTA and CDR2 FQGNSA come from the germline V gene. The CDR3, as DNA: TGTGCCAGCAGCTCTGGACAGGGGACCTACGAGCAGTACTTC. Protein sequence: CASSSGQGTYEQYF.

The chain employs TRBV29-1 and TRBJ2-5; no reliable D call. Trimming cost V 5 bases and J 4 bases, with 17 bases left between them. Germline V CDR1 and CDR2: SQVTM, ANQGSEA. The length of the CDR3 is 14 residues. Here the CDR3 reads CSVSVRRTGETQYF. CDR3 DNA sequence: TGCAGCGTTTCCGTACGGAGAACTGGAGAGACCCAGTACTTC.

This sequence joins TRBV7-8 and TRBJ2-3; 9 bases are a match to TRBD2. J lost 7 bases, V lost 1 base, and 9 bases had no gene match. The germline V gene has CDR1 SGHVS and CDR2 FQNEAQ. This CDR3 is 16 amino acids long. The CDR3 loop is CASSLEGSGSSHTQYF. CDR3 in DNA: TGTGCCAGCAGCTTAGAGGGTAGCGGGAGCTCGCATACGCAGTATTTT. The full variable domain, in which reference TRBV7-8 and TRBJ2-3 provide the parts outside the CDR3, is GAGVSQSPRYKVAKRGQDVALRCDPISGHVSLFWYQQALGQGPEFLTYFQNEAQLDKSGLPSDRFFAERPEGSVSTLKIQRTQQEDSAVYLCASSLEGSGSSHTQYFGPGTRLTVL.

The CDR3 region has the DNA TGTGCCAGCAGCGTAGGGCAGGGCACAGATACGCAGTATTTT. Its translation: CASSVGQGTDTQYF. The rearrangement uses TRBV9 and TRBJ2-3; D remains unclear. Deletions cut 0 bases from V and 1 base from J, with 6 bases between. There are 14 residues in the CDR3. Germline assignment: CDR1 SGDLS and CDR2 YYNGEE.

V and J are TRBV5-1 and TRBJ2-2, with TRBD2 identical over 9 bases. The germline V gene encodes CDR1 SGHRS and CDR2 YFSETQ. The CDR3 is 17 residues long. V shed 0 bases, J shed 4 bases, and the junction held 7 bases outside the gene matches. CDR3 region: CASSLAGVAGATGELFF. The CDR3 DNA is TGCGCCAGCAGCTTGGCCGGAGTAGCGGGGGCCACCGGGGAGCTGTTTTTT.

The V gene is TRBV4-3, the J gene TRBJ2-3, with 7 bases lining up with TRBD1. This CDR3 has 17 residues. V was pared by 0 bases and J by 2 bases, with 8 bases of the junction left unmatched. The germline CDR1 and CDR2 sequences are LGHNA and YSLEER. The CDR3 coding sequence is TGCGCCAGCAGCCAAGATAAGGGGGCAGACTTCACAGATACGCAGTATTTT. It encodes CASSQDKGADFTDTQYF.

CDR3: CASSYDFSTQETQYF. As DNA, the CDR3 is TGTGCCAGCAGTTACGACTTCTCGACCCAAGAGACCCAGTACTTC. The chain combines TRBV6-5 with TRBJ2-5; no clear D. Germline loops: CDR1 MNHEY, CDR2 SVGAGI. V dropped 2 bases and J dropped 1 base, with 11 bases sitting between them. The CDR3 contains 15 residues.

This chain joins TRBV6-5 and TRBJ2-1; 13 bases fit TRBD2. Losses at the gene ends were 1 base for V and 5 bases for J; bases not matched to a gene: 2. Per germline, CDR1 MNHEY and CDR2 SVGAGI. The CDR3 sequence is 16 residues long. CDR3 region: CASSYLTSGGDNEQFF. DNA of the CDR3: TGTGCCAGCAGTTACTTAACTAGCGGGGGGGACAATGAGCAGTTCTTC.

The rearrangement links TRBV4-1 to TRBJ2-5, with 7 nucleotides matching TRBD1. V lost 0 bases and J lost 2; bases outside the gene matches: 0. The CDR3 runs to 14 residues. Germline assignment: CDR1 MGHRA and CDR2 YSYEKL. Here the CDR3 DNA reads TGCGCCAGCAGCCAAGAGGACAGGCAAGAGACCCAGTACTTC. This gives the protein CASSQEDRQETQYF.

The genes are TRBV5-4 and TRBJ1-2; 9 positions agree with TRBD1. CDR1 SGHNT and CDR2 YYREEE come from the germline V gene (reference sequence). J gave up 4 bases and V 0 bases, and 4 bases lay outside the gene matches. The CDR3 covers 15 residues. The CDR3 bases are TGTGCCAGCAGCTTGGGGACAGGGGAGGGCTATGGCTACACCTTC. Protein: CASSLGTGEGYGYTF.

The CDR3, as DNA: TGTGCCAGCAGTGAAATGGCGGGACGATCTGGCGAGCAGTACTTC. Residues: CASSEMAGRSGEQYF. The chain carries TRBV2 and TRBJ2-7, with D tentatively TRBD2 (6 bases). The CDR3 consists of 15 residues. Per the germline V gene, CDR1 is SNHLY and CDR2 is FYNNEI. V gave up 2 bases and J gave up 6 bases, with 17 bases separating them.

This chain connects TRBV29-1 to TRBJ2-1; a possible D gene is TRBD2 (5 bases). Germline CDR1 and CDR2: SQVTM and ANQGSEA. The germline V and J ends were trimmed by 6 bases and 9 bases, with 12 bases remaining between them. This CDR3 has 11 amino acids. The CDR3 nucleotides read TGCAGCGTCGGACTCTCGCCTGAGCAGTTCTTC. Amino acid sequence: CSVGLSPEQFF.

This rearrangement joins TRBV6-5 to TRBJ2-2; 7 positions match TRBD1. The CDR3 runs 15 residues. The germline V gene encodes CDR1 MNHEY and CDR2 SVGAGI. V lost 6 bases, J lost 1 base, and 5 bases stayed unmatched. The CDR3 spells CASSRDSLNTGELFF. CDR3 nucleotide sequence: TGTGCCAGCAGCAGGGACAGCCTGAACACCGGGGAGCTGTTTTTT.

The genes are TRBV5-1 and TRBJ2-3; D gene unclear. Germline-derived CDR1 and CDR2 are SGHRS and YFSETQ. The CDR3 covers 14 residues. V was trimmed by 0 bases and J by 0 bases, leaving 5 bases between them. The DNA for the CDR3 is TGCGCCAGCAGCTTGGATACTAGCACAGATACGCAGTATTTT. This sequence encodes CASSLDTSTDTQYF. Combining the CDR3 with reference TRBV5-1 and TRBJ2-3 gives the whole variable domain KAGVTQTPRYLIKTRGQQVTLSCSPISGHRSVSWYQQTPGQGLQFLFEYFSETQRNKGNFPGRFSGRQFSNSRSEMNVSTLELGDSALYLCASSLDTSTDTQYFGPGTRLTVL.

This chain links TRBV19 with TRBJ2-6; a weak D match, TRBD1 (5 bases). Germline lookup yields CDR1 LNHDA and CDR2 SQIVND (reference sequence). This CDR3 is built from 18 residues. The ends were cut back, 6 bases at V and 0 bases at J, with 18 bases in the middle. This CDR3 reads CASSNARGLGSGANVLTF. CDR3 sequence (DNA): TGTGCCAGTAGCAATGCTAGGGGATTGGGCTCTGGGGCCAACGTCCTGACTTTC.

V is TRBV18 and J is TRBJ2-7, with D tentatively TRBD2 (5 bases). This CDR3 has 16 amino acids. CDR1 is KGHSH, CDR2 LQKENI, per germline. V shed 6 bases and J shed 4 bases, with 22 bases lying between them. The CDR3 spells CASSPLSSPPGYEQYF. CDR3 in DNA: TGTGCCAGCTCCCCGTTGTCTTCTCCCCCGGGGTACGAGCAGTACTTC. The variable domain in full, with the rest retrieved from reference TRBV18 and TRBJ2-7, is NAGVMQNPRHLVRRRGQEARLRCSPMKGHSHVYWYRQLPEEGLKFMVYLQKENIIDESGMPKERFSAEFPKEGPSILRIQQVVRGDSAAYFCASSPLSSPPGYEQYFGPGTRLTVT.

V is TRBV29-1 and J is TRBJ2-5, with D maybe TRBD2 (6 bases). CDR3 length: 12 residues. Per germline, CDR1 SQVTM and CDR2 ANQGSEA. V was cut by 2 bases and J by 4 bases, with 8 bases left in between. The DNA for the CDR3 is TGCAGCGTTGAACAGGGAGGAGAGACCCAGTACTTC. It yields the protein CSVEQGGETQYF.

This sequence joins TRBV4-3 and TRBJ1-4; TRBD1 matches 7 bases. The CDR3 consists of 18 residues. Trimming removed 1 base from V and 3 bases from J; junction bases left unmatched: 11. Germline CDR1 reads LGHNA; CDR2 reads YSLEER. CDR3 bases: TGCGCCAGCAGCCAAGGTCTTGGCAGGGGGTATTCTAATGAAAAACTGTTTTTT. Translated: CASSQGLGRGYSNEKLFF.

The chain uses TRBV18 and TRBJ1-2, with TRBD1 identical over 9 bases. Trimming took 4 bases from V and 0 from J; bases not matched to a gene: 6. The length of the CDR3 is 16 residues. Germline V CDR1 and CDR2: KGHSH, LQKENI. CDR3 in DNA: TGTGCCAGCTCACGGGACAGGGCAAACACTAACTATGGCTACACCTTC. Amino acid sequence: CASSRDRANTNYGYTF.

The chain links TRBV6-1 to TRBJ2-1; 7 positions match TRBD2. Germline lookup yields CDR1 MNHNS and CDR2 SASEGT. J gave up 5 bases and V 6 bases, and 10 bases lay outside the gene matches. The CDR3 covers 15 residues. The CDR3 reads CASRVVAAGDNEQFF. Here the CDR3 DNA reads TGTGCCAGCAGGGTGGTAGCGGCGGGAGACAATGAGCAGTTCTTC.

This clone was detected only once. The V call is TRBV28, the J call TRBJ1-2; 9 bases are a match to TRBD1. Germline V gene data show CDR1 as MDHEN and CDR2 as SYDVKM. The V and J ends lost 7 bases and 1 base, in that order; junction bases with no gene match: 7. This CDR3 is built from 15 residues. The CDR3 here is CASNPQGAYNYGYTF. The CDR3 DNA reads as TGTGCCAGCAACCCACAGGGGGCGTATAACTATGGCTACACCTTC.

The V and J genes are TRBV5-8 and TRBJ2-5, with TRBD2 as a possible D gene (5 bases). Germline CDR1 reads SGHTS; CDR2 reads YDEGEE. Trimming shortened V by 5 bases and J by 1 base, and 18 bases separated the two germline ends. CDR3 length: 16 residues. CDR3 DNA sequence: TGTGCCAGCAGAACTGAGGGAATTGGGTTCCAAGAGACCCAGTACTTC. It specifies CASRTEGIGFQETQYF. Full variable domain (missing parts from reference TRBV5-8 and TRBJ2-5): EAGVTQSPTHLIKTRGQQATLRCSPISGHTSVYWYQQALGLGLQFLLWYDEGEERNRGNFPPRFSGRQFPNYSSELNVNALELEDSALYLCASRTEGIGFQETQYFGPGTRLLVL.

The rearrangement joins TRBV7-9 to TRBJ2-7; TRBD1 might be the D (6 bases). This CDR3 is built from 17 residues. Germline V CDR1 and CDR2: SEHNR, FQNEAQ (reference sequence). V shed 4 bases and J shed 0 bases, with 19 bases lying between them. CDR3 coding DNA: TGTGCCAGCAGCTGGGGGCCTCTGCAGGGGTCCTCCTACGAGCAGTACTTC. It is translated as CASSWGPLQGSSYEQYF.

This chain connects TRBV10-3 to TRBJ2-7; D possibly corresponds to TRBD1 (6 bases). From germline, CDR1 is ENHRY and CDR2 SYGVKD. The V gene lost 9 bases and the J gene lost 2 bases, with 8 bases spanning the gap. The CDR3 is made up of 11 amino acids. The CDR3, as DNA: TGTGCCATAGGACAGACCTACGAGCAGTACTTC. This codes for CAIGQTYEQYF.

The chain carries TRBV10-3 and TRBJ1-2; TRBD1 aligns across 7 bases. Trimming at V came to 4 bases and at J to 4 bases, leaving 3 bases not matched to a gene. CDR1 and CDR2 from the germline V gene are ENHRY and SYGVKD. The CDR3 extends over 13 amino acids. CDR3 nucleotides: TGTGCCATCAGTGGACAGGGTCCCTATGGCTACACCTTC. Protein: CAISGQGPYGYTF.

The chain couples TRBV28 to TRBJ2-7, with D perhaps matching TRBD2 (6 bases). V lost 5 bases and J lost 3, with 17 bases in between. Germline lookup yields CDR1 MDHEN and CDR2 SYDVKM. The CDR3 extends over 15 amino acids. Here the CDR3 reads CASSPRDFPNYEQYF. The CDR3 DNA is TGTGCCAGCAGTCCCCGGGACTTCCCAAACTACGAGCAGTACTTC.

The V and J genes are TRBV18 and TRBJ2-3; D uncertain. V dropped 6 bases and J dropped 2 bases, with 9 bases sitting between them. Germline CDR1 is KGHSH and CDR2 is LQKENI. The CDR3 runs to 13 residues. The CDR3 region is CASSQSLTDTQYF. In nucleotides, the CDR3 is TGTGCCAGCTCGCAGTCTCTCACAGATACGCAGTATTTT.

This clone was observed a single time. CDR3 sequence reads: CACRQNYEQYF. CDR3 DNA sequence: TGTGCCTGCCGACAGAACTACGAGCAGTACTTC. V and J are TRBV30 and TRBJ2-7, with TRBD1 as a possible D gene (5 bases). Germline loops: CDR1 GTSNPN, CDR2 SVGIG (reference sequence). The V end lost 6 bases, the J end lost 3 bases, and 9 bases lay between the germline ends. This CDR3 has 11 amino acids. The full variable domain, its missing parts supplied by reference TRBV30 and TRBJ2-7, is SQTIHQWPATLVQPVGSPLSLECTVEGTSNPNLYWYRQAAGRGLQLLFYSVGIGQISSEVPQNLSASRPQDRQFILSSKKLLLSDSGFYLCACRQNYEQYFGPGTRLTVT.

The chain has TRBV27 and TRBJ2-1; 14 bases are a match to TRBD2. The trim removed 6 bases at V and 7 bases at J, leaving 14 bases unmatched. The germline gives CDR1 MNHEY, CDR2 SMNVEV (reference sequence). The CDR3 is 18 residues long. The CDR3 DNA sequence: TGTGCCAGCAGACTAATTACCGGGACTAGCGGGAGAGGGAATGAGCAGTTCTTC. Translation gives CASRLITGTSGRGNEQFF.

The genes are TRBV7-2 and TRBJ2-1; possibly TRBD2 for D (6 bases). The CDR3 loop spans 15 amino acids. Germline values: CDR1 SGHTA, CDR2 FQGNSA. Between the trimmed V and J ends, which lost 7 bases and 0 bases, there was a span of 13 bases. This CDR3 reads CASTPRGSSYNEQFF. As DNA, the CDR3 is TGTGCCAGCACCCCGCGGGGTAGCTCCTACAATGAGCAGTTCTTC. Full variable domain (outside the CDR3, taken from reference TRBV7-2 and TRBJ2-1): GAGVSQSPSNKVTEKGKDVELRCDPISGHTALYWYRQSLGQGLEFLIYFQGNSAPDKSGLPSDRFSAERTGGSVSTLTIQRTQQEDSAVYLCASTPRGSSYNEQFFGPGTRLTVL.

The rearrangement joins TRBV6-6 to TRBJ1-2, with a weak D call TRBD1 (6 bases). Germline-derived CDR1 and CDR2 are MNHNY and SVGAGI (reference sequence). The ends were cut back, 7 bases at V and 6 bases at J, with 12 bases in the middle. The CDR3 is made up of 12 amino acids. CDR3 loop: CASTMDSHGYTF. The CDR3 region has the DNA TGTGCCAGCACCATGGACAGCCATGGCTACACCTTC.